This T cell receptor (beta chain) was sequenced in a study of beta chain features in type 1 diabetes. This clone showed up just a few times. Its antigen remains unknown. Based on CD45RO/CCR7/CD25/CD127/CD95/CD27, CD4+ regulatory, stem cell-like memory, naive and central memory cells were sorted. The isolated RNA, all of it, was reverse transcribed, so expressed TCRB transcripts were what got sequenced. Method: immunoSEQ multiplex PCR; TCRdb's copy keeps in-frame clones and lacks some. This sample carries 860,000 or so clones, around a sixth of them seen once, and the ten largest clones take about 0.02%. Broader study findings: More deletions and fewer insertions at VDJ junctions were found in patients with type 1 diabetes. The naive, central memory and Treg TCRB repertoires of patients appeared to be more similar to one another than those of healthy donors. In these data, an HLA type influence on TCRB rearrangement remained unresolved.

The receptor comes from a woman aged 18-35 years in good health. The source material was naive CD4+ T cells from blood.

The CDR3 sequence: CASRGLAGSTGELFF. The CDR3 nucleotides read TGTGCCAGCAGGGGACTAGCGGGAAGTACCGGGGAGCTGTTTTTT. This chain links TRBV11-2 with TRBJ2-2; 13 positions match TRBD2. Germline CDR1 reads SGHAT; CDR2 reads FQNNGV. CDR3 size: 15 residues. V lost 6 bases and J lost 5; bases outside the gene matches: 3. Full variable domain (rest looked up from reference TRBV11-2 and TRBJ2-2): EAGVAQSPRYKIIEKRQSVAFWCNPISGHATLYWYQQILGQGPKLLIQFQNNGVVDDSQLPKDRFSAERLKGVDSTLKIQPAKLEDSAVYLCASRGLAGSTGELFFGEGSRLTVL.